This T cell receptor (beta chain) was sequenced in a study of neoadjuvant anti-PD-1 for oral cavity cancer. V was clipped by 2 bases and J by 3 bases; unmatched bases: 5. The CDR3 has 16 residues. Germline values: CDR1 SGHAT, CDR2 FQNNGV. Profiling relied on immunoSEQ multiplex PCR, and the TCRdb table lists in-frame clones only, not all of them. The data show over 80,000 clones, 84% seen once. Sequences were derived from PBMCs, sampled before nivolumab (anti-PD-1) treatment. This chain joins TRBV11-2 and TRBJ2-2; 8 bases map to TRBD2. The sequence derives from a person aged 40 to 85 with oral cavity squamous cell carcinoma. The CDR3 DNA sequence: TGTGCCAGCAGCTTAAGTAGCGGGAAGGACACCGGGGAGCTGTTTTTT. Protein: CASSLSSGKDTGELFF.